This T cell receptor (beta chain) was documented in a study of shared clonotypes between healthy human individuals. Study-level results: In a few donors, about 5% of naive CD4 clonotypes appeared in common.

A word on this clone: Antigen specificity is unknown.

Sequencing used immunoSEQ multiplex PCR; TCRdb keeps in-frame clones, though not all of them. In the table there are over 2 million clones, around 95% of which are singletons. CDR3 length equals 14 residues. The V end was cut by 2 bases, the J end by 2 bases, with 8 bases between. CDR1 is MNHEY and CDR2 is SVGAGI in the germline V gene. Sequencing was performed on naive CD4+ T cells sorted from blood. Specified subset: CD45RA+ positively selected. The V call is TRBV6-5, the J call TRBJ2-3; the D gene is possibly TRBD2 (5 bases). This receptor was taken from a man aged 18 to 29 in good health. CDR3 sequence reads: CASSYGGFTDTQYF. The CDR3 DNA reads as TGTGCCAGCAGTTACGGCGGGTTCACAGATACGCAGTATTTT.